The TCR beta chain under discussion was sequenced for a study of control samples from healthy donors and cancer patients. Libraries were prepared by immunoSEQ multiplex PCR; TCRdb keeps only in-frame clonotypes and omits some of them. Of some 130,000 clones listed, around 85% are singletons. In germline, CDR1 is SGHKS, CDR2 YYEKEE (reference sequence). This CDR3 contains 13 residues. V lost 4 bases and J 7 bases, leaving 14 bases between the germline ends. The sample consisted of blood. This clonotype originated in a woman in her thirties in good health. The chain joins TRBV5-5 to TRBJ2-5; TRBD1 might be the D (6 bases). The CDR3 region has the DNA TGTGCCAGCAGCGACGGACAGTTCGTGACCCAGTACTTC. Its translation: CASSDGQFVTQYF.